Reported below is one TCR beta chain. Its antigen is still unknown. This record comes from a study of cytotoxic CD8 clonotypes in ibrutinib-treated CLL. Overall study context: IGHV unmutated 17 to 18; relapsed/refractory some ten; treatment-naive approximately 15. Mean per-sample yields comprised 255,043 productive templates and roughly 86,000 productive rearrangements.

Germline-derived CDR1 and CDR2 are MNHEY and SVGAGI. The CDR3 totals 15 residues. V was trimmed by 6 bases and J by 0 bases, leaving 12 bases between them. Whole-study results and caveats: Sustained-remission patients were sampled at one set of times and progressing patients at different ones.

Targeted sequencing depth ranged from 1 in 200,000 to 1 in 1 million T cells. Clones were read by immunoSEQ multiplex PCR, and TCRdb kept only the in-frame ones, dropping some. The sample lists around 310,000 clones; around four fifths were seen once. The chain joins TRBV6-5 to TRBJ1-5; D gene unclear. The receptor's source is a human donor with chronic lymphocytic leukemia. This specimen consisted of PBMCs, obtained before ibrutinib treatment. CDR3 bases: TGTGCCAGCAGCCCGAGTTGGGGTAGCAATCAGCCCCAGCATTTT. Its protein product is CASSPSWGSNQPQHF.